This T cell receptor beta chain was found in a study of response to subunit inactivated influenza vaccine (dated by TCRdb to between 2018 and 2020). For context, the study as a whole: The study used deep quantitative T cell receptor repertoire profiling to track responses to a trivalent subunit inactivated influenza vaccine. Summary of the overall study and its limitations: It was suggested by the authors that each seasonal influenza vaccination may recruit only a limited number of new T cells.

On this clonotype: Its cognate antigen has yet to be identified. Base qualities are not recorded, but no much larger clone differs from it by a single base.

Via the germline V gene (reference sequence), CDR1 is SEHNR and CDR2 FQNEAQ. The V and J ends are trimmed by 7 bases and 6 bases, leaving 17 bases between them. From the cysteine through the phenylalanine, the CDR3 covers 14 amino acids. The entry retains the CDR3 DNA only, 42 bases that are in frame from base 1. The library was built by means of RT-PCR. Data came from an Illumina HiSeq 2500. TCRdb reworked the public reads: Q25 trimming with fastp, MiXCR clone assembly, productive beta chains retained. Every entry covers one CDR3 protein and lists the most common genes and DNA from its rows. This sample lists approximately 290,000 distinct CDR3 sequences; roughly 22% were detected once. About 9.4% of the sample is in the top ten clones.

Source: PBMCs from blood, taken approximately 20 months after vaccination. The rearranged segments are TRBV7-9 and TRBJ2-3; possibly the D gene is TRBD2, per 5 matching bases. The receptor was derived from a man in his fifties or sixties who received an inactivated influenza vaccine. Donor details come from another sample of the same person, matched by shared clones. The bases read TGTGCCAGCAACGCCGGCCCCGGGGTTGATACGCAGTATTTT. Its protein product is CASNAGPGVDTQYF.